The clone carrying this T cell receptor (beta chain) appeared once. The antigen is not known. This entry is derived from a study of shared clonotypes between healthy human individuals. Study overall: Per donor, CD8 memory used one plate, CD8 naive used two, CD4 memory used three and CD4 naive used three.

Generated by immunoSEQ multiplex PCR, the TCRdb table keeps only in-frame clones and is missing some. This table holds approximately 100,000 clones, around 68% found once. This CDR3 region has 14 residues. V shed 3 bases and J shed 1 base, with 9 bases lying between them. Germline V gene data show CDR1 as LNHDA and CDR2 as SQIVND (reference sequence). Study-level points and caveats: It was the non-shared clonotypes that had lower generation probabilities than clonotypes shared by all four donors.

The J gene is TRBJ2-5, the V gene TRBV19, with D perhaps matching TRBD2 (5 bases). The clonotype originates from a woman aged 30 to 39 in good health. The sequenced material came from memory CD8+ T cells sorted from blood. Indicated subset: CD45RO+ cells pooled with CCR7-negative TemRA cells. CDR3 nucleotide sequence: TGTGCCAGTAGTATGAGGGCAGTCCAAGAGACCCAGTACTTC. Its translation is CASSMRAVQETQYF.